The 10 T cell receptor beta chains presented below share a single source sample, sequenced in a study of Graves' ophthalmopathy and Graves' hyperthyroidism. For repertoire sequencing, the TCR beta CDR3 regions were amplified from RNA transcripts. After a first-round RT-PCR with HTBI primers, a second-round multiplex PCR was run. One entry per CDR3 protein, called by TCRdb with MiXCR from the multiplex PCR reads. The table lists 650,000 to 900,000 distinct CDR3 sequences, around 40% of them singletons. Sequenced material: peripheral blood. The receptor set was obtained from an adult man with Graves' ophthalmopathy.

In this sample, this clonotype turned up a few times. This chain connects TRBV10-2 to TRBJ1-5; D unclear. Germline V gives CDR1 WSHSY, CDR2 SAAADI. V was clipped by 0 bases and J by 3 bases, with 6 bases between them. The CDR3 is made up of 14 amino acids. The CDR3 nucleotides are TGCGCCAGCAGTGAGTCATATTTCAATCAGCCCCAGCATTTT. As protein: CASSESYFNQPQHF.

The rearrangement uses TRBV29-1 and TRBJ2-6; no reliable D call. The CDR3 has 17 amino acids. From germline, CDR1 is SQVTM and CDR2 ANQGSEA. V lost 7 bases and J 2 bases, leaving 21 bases between the germline ends. CDR3 DNA: TGCAGCGCCGAGACTCGTCTCCTGAACGCTGGGGCCAACGTCCTGACTTTC. Its translation: CSAETRLLNAGANVLTF.

The chain's CDR3 is CSARKTGGSGNTIYF. The DNA of the CDR3 is TGCAGTGCCCGAAAAACAGGGGGCTCTGGAAACACCATATATTTT. The gene calls are TRBV20-1 and TRBJ1-3, with TRBD1 matching 8 bases. The germline V gene encodes CDR1 DFQATT and CDR2 SNEGSKA (reference sequence). The CDR3 consists of 15 residues. V lost 6 bases, J lost 0 bases, and 7 bases stayed unmatched.

V gene TRBV20-1 combines with J gene TRBJ1-1; 8 bases line up with TRBD1. This CDR3 region has 15 residues. The germline CDR1 and CDR2 sequences are DFQATT and SNEGSKA (reference sequence). The CDR3, as DNA: TGCAGAGCTGTCGACAGGGGATCTAAGAACACTGAAGCTTTCTTT. It yields the protein CRAVDRGSKNTEAFF.

This clonotype was observed a few times. V usage is TRBV20-1 and J usage is TRBJ2-7, with TRBD2 as a possible D gene (7 bases). V gave up 4 bases and J gave up 6 bases, with 10 bases separating them. This CDR3 contains 11 residues. CDR1 and CDR2 from the germline V gene are DFQATT and SNEGSKA (reference sequence). CDR3 sequence reads: CSANREGEQYF. In DNA, the CDR3 is TGCAGTGCTAACAGGGAGGGCGAGCAGTACTTC.

In this sample, this clonotype turned up a few times. CDR3 DNA: TGCAGTGCTCCCCAGGGACCTGAAGCTTTCTTT. Translation gives CSAPQGPEAFF. The chain couples TRBV20-1 to TRBJ1-1; D is possibly TRBD1 (5 bases). Germline CDR1 is DFQATT and CDR2 is SNEGSKA (reference sequence). V was trimmed by 5 bases and J by 6 bases, leaving 10 bases between them. CDR3 length: 11 residues.

This clonotype was counted ten times or more. The chain employs TRBV7-2 and TRBJ2-6; D unclear. Trimming shortened V by 2 bases and J by 1 base, and 9 bases separated the two germline ends. CDR3 length: 16 amino acids. Germline V gene lookup returns CDR1 SGHTA and CDR2 FQGNSA. CDR3 bases: TGTGCCAGCAGCTTAATCGGGCTATCTGGGGCCAACGTCCTGACTTTC. Amino acids: CASSLIGLSGANVLTF.

In regard to this clonotype: A much larger clonotype is one base distant, so this may be a read error. The chain is built from TRBV7-9 and TRBJ2-5; a weak D match, TRBD1 (6 bases). V was cut by 7 bases and J by 5 bases, with 14 bases left in between. Germline CDR1 SEHNR, CDR2 FQNEAQ (reference sequence). This CDR3 is built from 13 residues. The CDR3 coding sequence is TGTGCCAGCAACCCCCAGGGGAAGGAGACCCAGTACTTC. This gives the protein CASNPQGKETQYF. The entire variable domain, with the rest obtained from reference TRBV7-9 and TRBJ2-5, is as follows: DTGVSQNPRHKITKRGQNVTFRCDPISEHNRLYWYRQTLGQGPEFLTYFQNEAQLEKSRLLSDRFSAERPKGSFSTLEIQRTEQGDSAMYLCASNPQGKETQYFGPGTRLLVL.

This clonotype was counted between two and nine times. V and J are TRBV5-8 and TRBJ1-5; 8 nucleotides align to TRBD1. This CDR3 is built from 14 residues. CDR1 and CDR2 from the germline V gene are SGHTS and YDEGEE. V was pared by 1 base and J by 6 bases, with 3 bases of the junction left unmatched. The CDR3 sequence is CASSLQGASQPQHF. Here the CDR3 DNA reads TGTGCCAGCAGCTTGCAGGGGGCCAGTCAGCCCCAGCATTTT.

The chain links TRBV6-6 to TRBJ2-5; 11 bases fit TRBD2. Trimming at V came to 4 bases and at J to 7 bases, leaving 8 bases not matched to a gene. Germline V gene sequence: CDR1 MNHNY, CDR2 SVGAGI (reference sequence). CDR3 length: 15 amino acids. CDR3 coding DNA: TGTGCCAGCAGTTCTCGTAGCGGGAGGGCCCGGACCCAGTACTTC. It translates to CASSSRSGRARTQYF.